Presented here are 27 T cell receptor beta chains from one specimen sequenced in a study of blood T cell repertoires in COVID-19. Repertoires were generated with immunoSEQ multiplex PCR, while TCRdb's copy carries only in-frame clones and drops some. The sample lists roughly 300,000 clones; 81% were seen once. Input material: peripheral blood. These receptors were obtained from a woman aged 55-75 years with active or convalescent COVID-19.

The V and J genes are TRBV30 and TRBJ1-5, with 11 bases lining up with TRBD1. In germline, CDR1 is GTSNPN, CDR2 SVGIG (reference sequence). V was clipped by 7 bases and J by 3 bases; unmatched bases: 2. The CDR3 extends over 13 amino acids. CDR3 nucleotide sequence: TGTGCCTCGGGACAGGGGGACAATCAGCCCCAGCATTTT. This encodes CASGQGDNQPQHF. Looking up the rest from reference TRBV30 and TRBJ1-5 gives the full variable domain: SQTIHQWPATLVQPVGSPLSLECTVEGTSNPNLYWYRQAAGRGLQLLFYSVGIGQISSEVPQNLSASRPQDRQFILSSKKLLLSDSGFYLCASGQGDNQPQHFGDGTRLSIL.

The chain employs TRBV4-1 and TRBJ2-5; the D is unclear. CDR3 length: 15 residues. CDR1 is MGHRA and CDR2 is YSYEKL in the germline V gene. V was cut by 0 bases and J by 0 bases, with 8 bases left in between. CDR3 sequence (DNA): TGCGCCAGCAGCCAAGAGGCCGGGTACCAAGAGACCCAGTACTTC. It codes for CASSQEAGYQETQYF.

The rearrangement joins TRBV6-1 to TRBJ1-1; D may be TRBD1 (5 bases). Per germline, CDR1 MNHNS and CDR2 SASEGT. There are 17 residues in the CDR3. The germline V and J ends were trimmed by 0 bases and 0 bases, with 14 bases remaining between them. CDR3 amino acids: CASSEAPTGAMNTEAFF. The DNA of the CDR3 is TGTGCCAGCAGTGAAGCCCCAACAGGAGCCATGAACACTGAAGCTTTCTTT.

This sequence joins TRBV18 and TRBJ1-4, with D unresolved. This CDR3 contains 18 residues. V lost 2 bases and J lost 0, with 16 bases in between. Germline lookup yields CDR1 KGHSH and CDR2 LQKENI. The CDR3 sequence is CASSPTAAATATNEKLFF. In DNA form, the CDR3 reads TGTGCCAGCTCACCAACCGCGGCCGCGACTGCAACTAATGAAAAACTGTTTTTT.

This clone was counted once. The CDR3 spells CASSQEASGDQETQYF. The CDR3 nucleotides are TGTGCCAGCAGCCAAGAGGCTAGCGGGGACCAAGAGACCCAGTACTTC. The chain uses TRBV21-1 and TRBJ2-5; the D segment call TRBD2 is taken from the table without a DNA check. TRBV21-1 is a pseudogene. This CDR3 has 16 residues.

The genes are TRBV3-1 (or the pseudogene TRBV3-2) and TRBJ1-2; the D gene is possibly TRBD1 (5 bases). Trimming left V 4 bases short and J 7 bases short, with 22 bases between. Per germline, CDR1 LGHDT and CDR2 YNNKEL (reference sequence). CDR3 length: 16 residues. Written as DNA, the CDR3 is TGTGCCAGCAGCCTCGGGACTTCATCCAGCTCGGGTGGCTACACCTTC. Amino acids: CASSLGTSSSSGGYTF.

The rearrangement links TRBV7-9 to TRBJ1-5, with D tentatively TRBD1 (5 bases). The CDR3 is 14 residues long. Germline CDR1 and CDR2: SEHNR and FQNEAQ (reference sequence). With 1 base removed from V and 7 bases from J, the gap between germline ends came to 11 bases. CDR3 nucleotide sequence: TGTGCCAGCAGCTTAGAGGGGAGGAACCAGCCCCAGCATTTT. This encodes CASSLEGRNQPQHF. Based on the CDR3 plus reference TRBV7-9 and TRBJ1-5, the full variable domain is DTGVSQNPRHKITKRGQNVTFRCDPISEHNRLYWYRQTLGQGPEFLTYFQNEAQLEKSRLLSDRFSAERPKGSFSTLEIQRTEQGDSAMYLCASSLEGRNQPQHFGDGTRLSIL.

The rearrangement uses TRBV7-6 and TRBJ2-2, with 8 bases identical to TRBD1. Per germline, CDR1 SGHVS and CDR2 FNYEAQ. The CDR3 totals 13 residues. V shed 11 bases, J shed 5 bases, and the junction held 7 bases outside the gene matches. CDR3 sequence: CALTQGATGELFF. As DNA, the CDR3 is TGTGCCCTAACTCAGGGGGCAACCGGGGAGCTGTTTTTT. Full variable domain (rest looked up from reference TRBV7-6 and TRBJ2-2): GAGVSQSPRYKVTKRGQDVALRCDPISGHVSLYWYRQALGQGPEFLTYFNYEAQQDKSGLPNDRFSAERPEGSISTLTIQRTEQRDSAMYRCALTQGATGELFFGEGSRLTVL.

This clone was picked up one time. This sequence joins TRBV6-1 and TRBJ2-2; 11 bases are a match to TRBD1. V shed 3 bases and J 4 bases; nucleotides not matched to a gene: 1. This CDR3 comprises 15 residues. From germline, CDR1 is MNHNS and CDR2 SASEGT. In nucleotides, the CDR3 is TGTGCCAGCAGTGACGGGACAGGGGGCACCGGGGAGCTGTTTTTT. It is translated as CASSDGTGGTGELFF.

The chain combines TRBV6-5 with TRBJ1-5; 7 nucleotides match TRBD1. The CDR3 is 15 amino acids. V lost 6 bases and J lost 5; bases outside the gene matches: 10. Germline CDR1 reads MNHEY; CDR2 reads SVGAGI. Here the CDR3 DNA reads TGTGCCAGCAGATCCGACAGGGAGAGGGATCAGCCCCAGCATTTT. It specifies CASRSDRERDQPQHF.

The chain uses TRBV6-5 and TRBJ2-4; 8 bases are a match to TRBD2. Germline CDR1 MNHEY, CDR2 SVGAGI. J was trimmed by 8 bases and V by 7 bases; bases with no gene match: 13. CDR3 length: 15 residues. The CDR3 region has the DNA TGTGCCAGCATCCCGGGACTTTCCGGGGGGGACATTCAGTACTTC. Its translation is CASIPGLSGGDIQYF.

Only one count was recorded for this clone. The chain links TRBV6-5 to TRBJ1-6, with D maybe TRBD1 (6 bases). V was shortened by 8 bases and J by 9 bases, with 17 bases between the two germline ends. Germline V gene lookup returns CDR1 MNHEY and CDR2 SVGAGI. CDR3 length equals 14 residues. The CDR3: CASGQQGRSSPLHF. DNA for the CDR3: TGTGCCAGCGGGCAACAGGGCCGGAGTTCACCCCTCCACTTT.

The chain has TRBV10-3 and TRBJ2-2; possible D gene TRBD1, 6 bases. V lost 9 bases and J 3 bases, leaving 11 bases between the germline ends. This CDR3 has 13 amino acids. In germline, CDR1 is ENHRY, CDR2 SYGVKD. The CDR3 nucleotides are TGTGCCATACAGGGCCGTGACACCGGGGAGCTGTTTTTT. It specifies CAIQGRDTGELFF.

This clone was counted once. The rearrangement uses TRBV13 and TRBJ1-2, with TRBD1 matching 10 bases. Germline CDR1 reads PRHDT; CDR2 reads FYEKMQ (reference sequence). The CDR3 has 16 amino acids. V lost 3 bases and J lost 7; bases outside the gene matches: 11. The DNA of the CDR3 is TGTGCCAGCAGCTTTAGACCGACAGGGGGCAGGTTTGGCTACACCTTC. Translated, it gives CASSFRPTGGRFGYTF.

The V and J genes are TRBV6-2 or TRBV6-3 and TRBJ1-1, with D uncertain. Trimming left V 5 bases short and J 1 base short, with 17 bases between. CDR3 size: 16 residues. Germline V lookup: CDR1 MNHEY, CDR2 SVGEGT. CDR3 sequence (DNA): TGTGCCAGCAGTCCCCCCACCTTCACAAGGAACACTGAAGCTTTCTTT. This translates into CASSPPTFTRNTEAFF.

The genes are TRBV29-1 and TRBJ1-2; possible D gene TRBD1, 6 bases. Germline V gene data show CDR1 as SQVTM and CDR2 as ANQGSEA. The CDR3 is 14 residues long. With 4 bases removed from V and 3 bases from J, the gap between germline ends came to 15 bases. CDR3 DNA sequence: TGCAGCGTTGGGGGGGGCCGGCGGGACTATGGCTACACCTTC. Translated, it gives CSVGGGRRDYGYTF. The full variable domain, completed using reference TRBV29-1 and TRBJ1-2, is SAVISQKPSRDICQRGTSLTIQCQVDSQVTMMFWYRQQPGQSLTLIATANQGSEATYESGFVIDKFPISRPNLTFSTLTVSNMSPEDSSIYLCSVGGGRRDYGYTFGSGTRLTVV.

The chain couples TRBV4-1 to TRBJ1-1; a weak D match, TRBD1 (6 bases). Germline V lookup: CDR1 MGHRA, CDR2 YSYEKL. This CDR3 comprises 17 residues. V was cut by 1 base and J by 6 bases, with 21 bases left in between. The CDR3 nucleotides are TGCGCCAGCAGCCAAGGCCTGGCTTTCGGGGAGGGGGCTGAAGCTTTCTTT. Translating gives CASSQGLAFGEGAEAFF.

The gene calls are TRBV6-4 and TRBJ2-3; D is perhaps TRBD2 (5 bases). V was trimmed by 2 bases and J by 2 bases, leaving 5 bases between them. The CDR3 consists of 13 residues. The V gene's germline CDR1 is MRHNA and CDR2 SNTAGT. CDR3 coding DNA: TGTGCCAGCAGTGACGACTACACAGATACGCAGTATTTT. Translated, it gives CASSDDYTDTQYF.

The V call is TRBV6-6, the J call TRBJ1-5; 7 nucleotides match TRBD1. Germline V gene sequence: CDR1 MNHNY, CDR2 SVGAGI (reference sequence). J was trimmed by 5 bases and V by 0 bases; bases with no gene match: 7. The CDR3 totals 16 residues. The CDR3 protein is CASSYSSGGNDQPQHF. In nucleotides, the CDR3 is TGTGCCAGCAGTTACTCTTCAGGGGGTAATGATCAGCCCCAGCATTTT.

This chain uses TRBV11-2 with TRBJ1-2; possibly TRBD1 for D (5 bases). The ends were cut back, 0 bases at V and 0 bases at J, with 14 bases in the middle. In germline, CDR1 is SGHAT, CDR2 FQNNGV. The CDR3 consists of 17 residues. This CDR3 is CASSLEGGRVSNYGYTF. Written as DNA, the CDR3 is TGTGCCAGCAGCTTAGAGGGGGGACGGGTTTCTAACTATGGCTACACCTTC. The whole variable domain, filled in from reference TRBV11-2 and TRBJ1-2, reads EAGVAQSPRYKIIEKRQSVAFWCNPISGHATLYWYQQILGQGPKLLIQFQNNGVVDDSQLPKDRFSAERLKGVDSTLKIQPAKLEDSAVYLCASSLEGGRVSNYGYTFGSGTRLTVV.

This clone was seen just once. The chain uses TRBV5-4 and TRBJ2-1; no firm D call. The V end lost 2 bases, the J end lost 6 bases, and 6 bases lay between the germline ends. CDR3 size: 12 residues. The germline V gene encodes CDR1 SGHNT and CDR2 YYREEE (reference sequence). Here the CDR3 reads CASSFDINEQFF. The CDR3 DNA is TGTGCCAGCAGCTTCGACATCAATGAGCAGTTCTTC.

The chain is built from TRBV29-1 and TRBJ2-1; TRBD2 aligns across 12 bases. Looked up from germline, CDR1 is SQVTM and CDR2 is ANQGSEA. J gave up 3 bases and V 2 bases, and 5 bases lay outside the gene matches. CDR3 size: 16 residues. The CDR3 reads CSVERTSGVDYNEQFF. The CDR3 DNA sequence: TGCAGCGTTGAAAGGACTAGCGGGGTCGACTACAATGAGCAGTTCTTC.

The CDR3 is CASSGTGIGGYTF. The CDR3 nucleotides read TGTGCCAGCAGCGGGACAGGGATTGGTGGCTACACCTTC. V is TRBV5-8 and J is TRBJ1-2, with 9 bases matching TRBD1. Germline V lookup: CDR1 SGHTS, CDR2 YDEGEE. This CDR3 contains 13 residues. Trimming cost V 4 bases and J 7 bases; bases outside gene matches: 5.

This chain joins TRBV7-3 and TRBJ2-5; TRBD2 might be the D (5 bases). Germline V CDR1 and CDR2: SGHTA, FQGTGA. V lost 5 bases, J lost 5 bases, and 15 bases lay in between. The CDR3 loop spans 14 amino acids. The CDR3 DNA reads TGTGCCAGCAGCCCTACCGGGGTAGGGGAGACCCAGTACTTC. Its protein product is CASSPTGVGETQYF.

The chain recombines TRBV5-5 with TRBJ2-7; 9 bases are a match to TRBD2. The germline CDR1 and CDR2 sequences are SGHKS and YYEKEE (reference sequence). The CDR3 totals 14 residues. The J segment lost 6 bases and the V segment lost 5 bases, leaving 9 bases of the junction unmatched. CDR3 loop: CASRRAGGALEQYF. In nucleotides, the CDR3 is TGTGCCAGCAGGAGGGCGGGGGGGGCCCTCGAGCAGTACTTC.

The rearrangement joins TRBV21-1 to TRBJ1-3; TRBD1 is taken as the D call from the table, unchecked against the DNA. TRBV21-1 is a pseudogene segment. The CDR3 is 13 residues long. CDR3 coding DNA: TGTGCCAGCACCCCGGACAGGTCAAACACCATATATTTT. Translation: CASTPDRSNTIYF.

The V call is TRBV13, the J call TRBJ1-4; a weak D match, TRBD1 (6 bases). This CDR3 is built from 19 residues. Trimming took 4 bases from V and 8 from J, leaving 29 bases between them. Per germline, CDR1 PRHDT and CDR2 FYEKMQ (reference sequence). This CDR3 reads CASSSTGTAESKSWEKLFF. DNA for the CDR3: TGTGCCAGCAGCTCTACAGGGACGGCGGAATCAAAATCATGGGAAAAACTGTTTTTT.